Below, 17 T cell receptor beta chains from the same sample are listed, as sequenced in a study of OX40 agonist ivuxolimab in advanced cancers. The method was immunoSEQ multiplex PCR; TCRdb's version includes in-frame clones alone and lacks a portion of them. The data show tens of thousands of clones, with 86% seen just once and 1.2% held by the top ten. Here the sequenced sample was CD4+ or CD8+ T cells sorted from blood, taken in a trial of the OX40 agonist ivuxolimab. These receptors all come from an adult with an advanced solid tumor such as melanoma, head and neck, liver or kidney cancer.

This CDR3 is CASSIDRVREAFF. The CDR3 region has the DNA TGTGCCAGTAGTATCGACAGGGTTCGCGAAGCTTTCTTT. V and J are TRBV19 and TRBJ1-1; 7 bases map to TRBD1. With 3 bases clipped from V and 8 bases from J, the junction kept 6 bases outside the gene matches. The CDR3 length is 13 residues. Germline assignment: CDR1 LNHDA and CDR2 SQIVND (reference sequence).

The chain links TRBV9 to TRBJ2-5; D may correspond to TRBD1 or TRBD2 (5 bases each). V was cut by 7 bases and J by 2 bases, with 12 bases left in between. This CDR3 contains 13 residues. Germline V gives CDR1 SGDLS, CDR2 YYNGEE. CDR3 nucleotide sequence: TGTGCCAGCTCCGGGGCTACACAAGAGACCCAGTACTTC. Its protein is CASSGATQETQYF.

The chain combines TRBV6-5 with TRBJ1-2; D is undetermined. CDR1 and CDR2 from the germline V gene are MNHEY and SVGAGI. The CDR3 runs 15 residues. The V end was cut by 6 bases, the J end by 2 bases, with 16 bases between. The CDR3, as DNA: TGTGCCAGCAGACTGGGCCCCGGGTTAAACTATGGCTACACCTTC. Its translation: CASRLGPGLNYGYTF.

The genes are TRBV7-9 and TRBJ2-3, with TRBD2 matching 11 bases. The ends lost 4 bases at V and 6 bases at J; junction bases unmatched: 3. This CDR3 has 14 amino acids. Germline assignment: CDR1 SEHNR and CDR2 FQNEAQ (reference sequence). The DNA of the CDR3 is TGTGCCAGCAGCTCGCCTAGCGGGGGGGATACGCAGTATTTT. Translating it yields CASSSPSGGDTQYF.

This rearrangement joins TRBV28 to TRBJ1-6; 8 bases align to TRBD1. Germline values: CDR1 MDHEN, CDR2 SYDVKM. Trimming took 4 bases from V and 8 from J; bases not matched to a gene: 4. The CDR3 covers 14 residues. CDR3 protein: CASSSRQGHSPLHF. CDR3 DNA: TGTGCCAGCAGTTCACGACAGGGGCATTCACCCCTCCACTTT.

The chain joins TRBV19 to TRBJ1-2; weak D call: TRBD1 (5 bases). V lost 6 bases, J lost 6 bases, and 23 bases lay in between. Per germline, CDR1 LNHDA and CDR2 SQIVND (reference sequence). The CDR3 runs to 16 residues. Here the CDR3 DNA reads TGTGCCAGTAGCCGGGGGAATCGGGGGATGGGCCATGGCTACACCTTC. Translation: CASSRGNRGMGHGYTF.

The chain has TRBV7-9 and TRBJ2-7; possible D gene TRBD2, 6 bases. Trimming stripped 5 bases from V and 0 bases from J, with 14 bases between. The CDR3 consists of 15 residues. Per germline, CDR1 SEHNR and CDR2 FQNEAQ (reference sequence). The CDR3 bases are TGTGCCAGCAGCCCGGGGGTATCCAGCTCCTACGAGCAGTACTTC. This gives the protein CASSPGVSSSYEQYF.

The chain joins TRBV21-1 to TRBJ2-1; the D call TRBD2 from the table was never checked on the DNA. TRBV21-1 counts as a pseudogene. The CDR3 is 20 residues long. The CDR3: CASSKALPSGRPSQYNEQFF. The CDR3 DNA reads TGTGCCAGCAGCAAAGCATTGCCTAGCGGGAGGCCATCTCAATACAATGAGCAGTTCTTC.

This clone was seen a handful of times. V and J are TRBV2 and TRBJ2-2, with D uncertain. The CDR3 is 11 residues long. Looked up from germline, CDR1 is SNHLY and CDR2 is FYNNEI. Trimming cost V 5 bases and J 7 bases, with 5 bases left between them. The CDR3 region has the DNA TGTGCCAGCAGTCTGAGCGGGGAGCTGTTTTTT. It codes for CASSLSGELFF.

The rearrangement uses TRBV28 and TRBJ1-2; weak D call: TRBD1 (6 bases). This CDR3 is built from 16 residues. V was pared by 3 bases and J by 7 bases, with 21 bases between. Germline assignment: CDR1 MDHEN and CDR2 SYDVKM. The CDR3 loop reads CASSFVGTPRSGGYTF. CDR3 bases: TGTGCCAGCAGTTTTGTTGGGACACCGAGAAGTGGTGGCTACACCTTC.

A single count supports this clone. The chain has TRBV7-3 and TRBJ1-2; TRBD1 is a possible D gene (6 bases). The CDR3 covers 15 residues. V lost 5 bases to trimming and J lost 2 bases, with 15 bases between them. CDR1 is SGHTA, CDR2 FQGTGA, per germline. DNA of the CDR3: TGTGCCAGCAGCCCACAAGGGGGACCGAACTATGGCTACACCTTC. It translates to CASSPQGGPNYGYTF.

The chain links TRBV18 to TRBJ2-3, with TRBD2 identical over 14 bases. J gave up 4 bases and V 3 bases, and 6 bases lay outside the gene matches. Per the germline V gene, CDR1 is KGHSH and CDR2 is LQKENI. The length of the CDR3 is 17 residues. CDR3 sequence reads: CASSPGLAGGSSDTQYF. In nucleotides, the CDR3 is TGTGCCAGCTCACCCGGACTAGCGGGAGGTTCATCAGATACGCAGTATTTT.

This chain links TRBV2 with TRBJ2-2, with 10 bases lining up with TRBD1. V trimming: 6 bases; J trimming: 5 bases; junction bases outside the gene matches: 3. Germline V gives CDR1 SNHLY, CDR2 FYNNEI. This CDR3 is built from 14 residues. The CDR3 is CASRTGGLTGELFF. The CDR3 region has the DNA TGTGCCAGCAGGACAGGGGGCTTAACCGGGGAGCTGTTTTTT.

This sequence joins TRBV5-1 and TRBJ2-7; possible D gene TRBD2, 6 bases. The CDR3 spans 16 residues. CDR1 is SGHRS, CDR2 YFSETQ, per germline. V was trimmed by 0 bases and J by 2 bases, leaving 15 bases between them. The CDR3, as DNA: TGCGCCAGCAGCTTGGGGGGACTCCCGTGGACCTACGAGCAGTACTTC. As protein: CASSLGGLPWTYEQYF. Using reference TRBV5-1 and TRBJ2-7 for the parts outside the CDR3, the full variable domain is KAGVTQTPRYLIKTRGQQVTLSCSPISGHRSVSWYQQTPGQGLQFLFEYFSETQRNKGNFPGRFSGRQFSNSRSEMNVSTLELGDSALYLCASSLGGLPWTYEQYFGPGTRLTVT.

The chain links TRBV7-9 to TRBJ2-3; tentative D call: TRBD2 (5 bases). The CDR3 has 15 amino acids. Germline V gene data show CDR1 as SEHNR and CDR2 as FQNEAQ (reference sequence). The V end was cut by 3 bases, the J end by 1 base, with 11 bases between. This CDR3 is CASSLASTGTDTQYF. CDR3 bases: TGTGCCAGCAGCTTGGCTAGCACCGGCACAGATACGCAGTATTTT.

The chain has TRBV6-1 and TRBJ2-1, with 10 bases that match TRBD2. J gave up 3 bases and V 4 bases, and 6 bases lay outside the gene matches. The CDR3 consists of 16 residues. The V gene's germline CDR1 is MNHNS and CDR2 SASEGT. The CDR3 spells CASSAQTSGHYNEQFF. As DNA, the CDR3 is TGTGCCAGCAGTGCGCAGACTAGCGGGCACTACAATGAGCAGTTCTTC.

The chain combines TRBV9 with TRBJ1-2; D remains ambiguous. Trimming removed 0 bases at V and 0 bases at J, with 12 bases between. The CDR3 has 16 residues. Germline V CDR1 and CDR2: SGDLS, YYNGEE. CDR3 in amino acids: CASSVAKAAPNYGYTF. The CDR3 nucleotides read TGTGCCAGCAGCGTAGCTAAGGCAGCCCCTAACTATGGCTACACCTTC.